Below, 8 T cell receptor beta chains from the same sample are listed, as sequenced in a study of blood T cell repertoires in COVID-19. TCRdb's copy holds only in-frame clones and misses some; the assay was immunoSEQ multiplex PCR. The sample carries some 170,000 clones, roughly 86% recorded once. The source material was peripheral blood. Receptors originate from a woman in her sixties who had recovered from COVID-19.

CDR3 DNA: TGTGCCAGCTACTACGCGGGTGGTGAAGCTTTCTTT. Translation: CASYYAGGEAFF. The chain has TRBV6-5 and TRBJ1-1, with D uncertain. The CDR3 runs 12 residues. Germline values: CDR1 MNHEY, CDR2 SVGAGI. The V gene lost 8 bases and the J gene lost 7 bases, with 14 bases spanning the gap.

This clone was counted between two and nine times. This chain uses TRBV24-1 with TRBJ2-7, with a weak D call TRBD2 (5 bases). V lost 4 bases and J 7 bases, leaving 7 bases between the germline ends. The CDR3 has 11 residues. CDR1 is KGHDR, CDR2 SFDVKD, per germline. The CDR3 is CATSEGSEQYF. CDR3 nucleotide sequence: TGTGCCACCAGTGAAGGGAGTGAGCAGTACTTC.

V gene TRBV7-9 combines with J gene TRBJ1-1, with TRBD1 identical over 7 bases. The CDR3 totals 14 residues. CDR1 SEHNR and CDR2 FQNEAQ come from the germline V gene (reference sequence). After removal of 1 base from V and 1 base from J, the junction contained 0 bases not matched to a gene. The DNA for the CDR3 is TGTGCCAGCAGCTTAGGACAGGGGAACACTGAAGCTTTCTTT. Translating gives CASSLGQGNTEAFF.

V is TRBV24-1 and J is TRBJ1-3, with TRBD1 identical over 10 bases. This CDR3 has 16 residues. Germline V gene sequence: CDR1 KGHDR, CDR2 SFDVKD. V gave up 5 bases and J gave up 3 bases; unmatched junction bases: 6. The CDR3 DNA reads TGTGCCACCAGTGGTCCGGGACAGGGGTTTGGAAACACCATATATTTT. Encoded protein: CATSGPGQGFGNTIYF.

This chain connects TRBV4-3 to TRBJ2-5; TRBD1 matches at 8 bases. V lost 0 bases, J lost 7 bases, and 10 bases stayed unmatched. This CDR3 spans 16 amino acids. CDR1 LGHNA and CDR2 YSLEER come from the germline V gene. Written as DNA, the CDR3 is TGCGCCAGCAGCCAAGATTGGGGACAGGCCTCTTGGACCCAGTACTTC. Its protein product is CASSQDWGQASWTQYF.

The CDR3 nucleotides read TGTGCCAGCAGCCCCCCGGACGGGGGCACAGATACGCAGTATTTT. As protein: CASSPPDGGTDTQYF. The V and J genes are TRBV28 and TRBJ2-3; TRBD2 might be the D (5 bases). CDR1 and CDR2 (germline): MDHEN, SYDVKM. V was trimmed by 6 bases and J by 1 base, leaving 14 bases between them. The CDR3 length is 15 residues.

The rearrangement links TRBV4-2 to TRBJ1-5; the D is unclear. Germline V lookup: CDR1 LGHNA, CDR2 YNFKEQ. V was shortened by 0 bases and J by 5 bases, with 14 bases between the two germline ends. The CDR3 runs to 16 residues. CDR3 amino acids: CASSQDGGNYDQPQHF. The CDR3, as DNA: TGTGCCAGCAGCCAAGATGGAGGGAATTACGATCAGCCCCAGCATTTT.

V gene TRBV4-1 combines with J gene TRBJ2-1; TRBD1 aligns across 8 bases. CDR1 and CDR2 from the germline V gene are MGHRA and YSYEKL. Unmatched junction bases numbered 7, after V lost 0 bases and J lost 0 bases. The CDR3 has 18 residues. CDR3 sequence reads: CASSQDFRTGSSYNEQFF. The CDR3 DNA is TGCGCCAGCAGCCAAGATTTCCGGACAGGGAGCTCCTACAATGAGCAGTTCTTC.